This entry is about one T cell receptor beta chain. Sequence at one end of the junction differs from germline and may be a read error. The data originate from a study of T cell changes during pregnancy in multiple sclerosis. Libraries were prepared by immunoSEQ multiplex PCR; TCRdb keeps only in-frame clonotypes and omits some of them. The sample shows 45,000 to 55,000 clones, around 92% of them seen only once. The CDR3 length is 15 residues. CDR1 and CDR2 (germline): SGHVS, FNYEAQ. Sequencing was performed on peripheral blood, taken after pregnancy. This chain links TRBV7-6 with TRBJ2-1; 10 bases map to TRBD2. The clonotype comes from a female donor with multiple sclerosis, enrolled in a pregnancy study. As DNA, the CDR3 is TGTGCCAGCAGCTCTTTAGCGGGGGGCTACCATGAGCAGTTCTTC. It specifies CASSSLAGGYHEQFF.